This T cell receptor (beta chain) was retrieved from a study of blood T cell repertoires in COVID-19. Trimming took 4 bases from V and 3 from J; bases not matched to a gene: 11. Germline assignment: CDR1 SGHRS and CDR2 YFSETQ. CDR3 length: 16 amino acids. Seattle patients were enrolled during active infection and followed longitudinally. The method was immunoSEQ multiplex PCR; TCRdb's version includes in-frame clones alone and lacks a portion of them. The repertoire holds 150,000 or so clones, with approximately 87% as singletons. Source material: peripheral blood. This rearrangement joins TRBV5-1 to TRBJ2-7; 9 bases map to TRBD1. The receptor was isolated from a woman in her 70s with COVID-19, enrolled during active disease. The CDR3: CASSPGRTGEGYEQYF. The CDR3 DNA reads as TGCGCCAGCAGCCCCGGACGGACAGGGGAAGGCTACGAGCAGTACTTC.